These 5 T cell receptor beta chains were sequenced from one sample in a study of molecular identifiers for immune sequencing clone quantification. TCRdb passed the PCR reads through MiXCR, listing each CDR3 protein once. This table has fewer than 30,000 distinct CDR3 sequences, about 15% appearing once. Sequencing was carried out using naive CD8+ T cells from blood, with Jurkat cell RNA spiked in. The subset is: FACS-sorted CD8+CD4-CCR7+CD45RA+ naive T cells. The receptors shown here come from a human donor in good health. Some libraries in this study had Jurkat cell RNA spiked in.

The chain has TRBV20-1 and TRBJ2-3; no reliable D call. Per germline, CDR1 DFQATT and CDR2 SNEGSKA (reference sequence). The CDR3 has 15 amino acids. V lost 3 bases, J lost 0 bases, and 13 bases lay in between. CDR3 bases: TGCAGTGCTAGGGATTTGGGATCTAGCACAGATACGCAGTATTTT. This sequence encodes CSARDLGSSTDTQYF.

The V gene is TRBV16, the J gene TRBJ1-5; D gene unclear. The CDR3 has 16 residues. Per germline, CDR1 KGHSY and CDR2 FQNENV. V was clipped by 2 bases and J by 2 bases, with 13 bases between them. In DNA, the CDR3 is TGTGCCAGCAGCCAAACGACAAGATTGGGCAATCAGCCCCAGCATTTT. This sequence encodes CASSQTTRLGNQPQHF.

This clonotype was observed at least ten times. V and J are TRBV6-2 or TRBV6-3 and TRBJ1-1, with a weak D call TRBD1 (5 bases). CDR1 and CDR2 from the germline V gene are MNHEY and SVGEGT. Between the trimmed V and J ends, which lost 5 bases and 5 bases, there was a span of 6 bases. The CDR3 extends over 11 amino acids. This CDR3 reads CASSGGTEAFF. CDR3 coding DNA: TGTGCCAGCAGTGGGGGGACTGAAGCTTTCTTT.

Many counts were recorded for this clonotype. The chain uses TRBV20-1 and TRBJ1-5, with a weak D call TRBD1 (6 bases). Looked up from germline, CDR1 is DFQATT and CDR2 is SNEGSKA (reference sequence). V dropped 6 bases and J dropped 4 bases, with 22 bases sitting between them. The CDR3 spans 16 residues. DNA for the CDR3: TGCAGTGCCCAAGGAGGGGGGATGTGGGGGAATCAGCCCCAGCATTTT. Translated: CSAQGGGMWGNQPQHF.

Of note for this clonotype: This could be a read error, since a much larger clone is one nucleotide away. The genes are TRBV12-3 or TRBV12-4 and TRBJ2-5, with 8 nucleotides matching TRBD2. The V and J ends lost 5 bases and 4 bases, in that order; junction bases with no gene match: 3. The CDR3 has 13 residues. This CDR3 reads CASSTLAAETQYF. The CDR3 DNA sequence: TGTGCCAGCAGTACACTAGCGGCAGAGACCCAGTACTTC.